This T cell receptor (beta chain) comes out of a study of blood T cell repertoires in COVID-19. Study as a whole: T cells, B-cell-depleted T cells, or PBMCs supplied cDNA or gDNA.

Between the trimmed V and J ends, which lost 4 bases and 6 bases, there was a span of 15 bases. Germline assignment: CDR1 LNHDA and CDR2 SQIVND (reference sequence). The CDR3 length is 14 residues. Profiling relied on immunoSEQ multiplex PCR, and the TCRdb table lists in-frame clones only, not all of them. Of tens of thousands of clones detected, 75% to 90% appear once; the ten largest clones hold 10% to 15%. This clone was observed a few times. What was sequenced was peripheral blood. The clonotype originates from a human donor in a cohort sampled during active COVID-19. The rearrangement joins TRBV19 to TRBJ1-2; possible D gene TRBD1, 6 bases. The CDR3 here is CASSRGQSTDGYTF. The CDR3 DNA reads as TGTGCCAGTAGTAGGGGACAATCGACGGATGGCTACACCTTC.